Included here is one T cell receptor beta chain sequence, with context. As yet, its antigen is unknown. cDNA libraries of TCR beta carried unique molecular identifiers. T cells numbering about 0.85 to 10 million yielded cDNA molecules that totaled roughly 500,000. TCRdb reprocessed the PCR reads with MiXCR, giving one entry per CDR3 protein. The repertoire includes approximately 690,000 distinct CDR3 sequences, about 60% of them detected once, and 11% sits in the top ten. These data belong to a study of post-analysis software for immune sequencing data. V gave up 0 bases and J gave up 6 bases; unmatched junction bases: 5. The CDR3 covers 15 residues. Germline CDR1 and CDR2: SEHNR and FQNEAQ (reference sequence). Study findings and constraints: Several TRBV segments were more frequent in patients than controls; TRBV5-6, TRBV5-1 and TRBV20-1 belonged to this group. Strong co-clustering by F measure was evident for samples that had been prepared in the same batch. Diversity measured as normalized Chao1 was significantly lower in multiple sclerosis patients than in controls.

Sequencing input: blood. V gene TRBV7-9 combines with J gene TRBJ2-5; TRBD2 matches 9 bases. The source is a girl between 2 and 10 years old with multiple sclerosis. DNA of the CDR3: TGTGCCAGCAGCTTAGCTAGCGGGAGTCGAAAGACCCAGTACTTC. This sequence encodes CASSLASGSRKTQYF. The whole variable domain, remainder taken from reference TRBV7-9 and TRBJ2-5, is DTGVSQNPRHKITKRGQNVTFRCDPISEHNRLYWYRQTLGQGPEFLTYFQNEAQLEKSRLLSDRFSAERPKGSFSTLEIQRTEQGDSAMYLCASSLASGSRKTQYFGPGTRLLVL.